The sequence of this T cell receptor beta chain was determined in a study of OX40 agonist ivuxolimab in advanced cancers. Overall study: It was ivuxolimab, an agonistic anti-OX40 (CD134) antibody, that patients were treated with. Patients received ivuxolimab, an intravenous treatment, every 2 weeks at 0.01 to 10 mg/kg. Three dose-escalation patients had partial responses: one with hepatocellular carcinoma and two with cutaneous melanoma. Enrollees could have had prior anti-PD-1, anti-PD-L1 or anti-CTLA-4 therapy, which around 43% had received.

V trimming: 5 bases; J trimming: 6 bases; junction bases outside the gene matches: 12. The CDR3 runs 15 residues. Germline V gene lookup returns CDR1 MNHEY and CDR2 SMNVEV (reference sequence). Repertoires were generated with immunoSEQ multiplex PCR, while TCRdb's copy carries only in-frame clones and drops some. The table lists roughly 76,000 clones, just over 85% of them singletons. The clonotype originates from an adult with an advanced solid tumor such as melanoma, head and neck, liver or kidney cancer. Sequences were derived from CD4+ or CD8+ T cells sorted from blood, sampled in a trial of the OX40 agonist ivuxolimab. The chain recombines TRBV27 with TRBJ2-7; 8 positions agree with TRBD2. CDR3 coding DNA: TGTGCCAGCAGTCCACCGGGACTAGGCTCCATCGAGCAGTACTTC. Residues: CASSPPGLGSIEQYF.